The 8 T cell receptor beta chains below all came from one sample that was sequenced in a study of blood T cell repertoires in COVID-19. The method was immunoSEQ multiplex PCR; TCRdb's version includes in-frame clones alone and lacks a portion of them. The table lists 140,000 to 150,000 clones, roughly 82% of them singletons. The sample was peripheral blood. The source is a human donor in a cohort sampled during active COVID-19.

This clone was observed a handful of times. This chain uses TRBV6-4 with TRBJ2-1; D might be TRBD1 (5 bases). V was trimmed by 3 bases and J by 4 bases, leaving 7 bases between them. Looked up from germline, CDR1 is MRHNA and CDR2 is SNTAGT. The CDR3 length is 13 residues. The CDR3 region is CASSETVYNEQFF. CDR3 DNA sequence: TGTGCCAGCAGTGAGACAGTTTACAATGAGCAGTTCTTC.

This clone has more than one count but fewer than ten. The V and J genes are TRBV7-8 and TRBJ2-1, with 14 bases matching TRBD2. Germline values: CDR1 SGHVS, CDR2 FQNEAQ. The CDR3 totals 15 residues. J gave up 5 bases and V 5 bases, and 2 bases lay outside the gene matches. CDR3 coding DNA: TGTGCCAGCAGCCTGACTAGCGGGAGGGACAATGAGCAGTTCTTC. Its protein product is CASSLTSGRDNEQFF.

The V and J genes are TRBV5-1 and TRBJ2-1; 8 bases map to TRBD2. Germline CDR1 is SGHRS and CDR2 is YFSETQ. This CDR3 has 15 residues. V dropped 4 bases and J dropped 15; count of bases not matched to a gene: 18. The CDR3 DNA reads TGCGCCAGCAGCCTCACCGGACTAGCATTAGCGAGTCCGTTCTTC. Encoded protein: CASSLTGLALASPFF. Using reference TRBV5-1 and TRBJ2-1 for the parts outside the CDR3, the full variable domain is KAGVTQTPRYLIKTRGQQVTLSCSPISGHRSVSWYQQTPGQGLQFLFEYFSETQRNKGNFPGRFSGRQFSNSRSEMNVSTLELGDSALYLCASSLTGLALASPFFGPGTRLTVL.

The chain uses TRBV7-2 and TRBJ2-3; D may be TRBD2 (7 bases). V gave up 7 bases and J gave up 2 bases, with 19 bases separating them. The CDR3 runs 16 residues. Germline CDR1 SGHTA, CDR2 FQGNSA. This chain's CDR3 is CASTRGAGIITDTQYF. Written as DNA, the CDR3 is TGTGCCAGCACCCGGGGGGCGGGGATAATCACAGATACGCAGTATTTT.

CDR3 DNA: TGTGCCAGCAGTGAAGAGGCTAGCGGGGGCTACACAGATACGCAGTATTTT. Its protein is CASSEEASGGYTDTQYF. The gene calls are TRBV6-1 and TRBJ2-3, with 10 bases fitting TRBD2. This CDR3 spans 17 amino acids. Germline V gene data show CDR1 as MNHNS and CDR2 as SASEGT. J was trimmed by 2 bases and V by 1 base; bases with no gene match: 6.

This sequence joins TRBV6-5 and TRBJ2-1; 11 bases match TRBD2. The V gene's germline CDR1 is MNHEY and CDR2 SVGAGI. After removal of 6 bases from V and 9 bases from J, the junction contained 4 bases not matched to a gene. The CDR3 is made up of 13 amino acids. CDR3 protein: CASRGLAGGEQFF. DNA of the CDR3: TGTGCCAGCAGAGGACTAGCGGGTGGTGAGCAGTTCTTC.

The V gene is TRBV30, the J gene TRBJ2-1; 9 bases align to TRBD2. The CDR3 contains 17 residues. V trimming: 3 bases; J trimming: 3 bases; junction bases outside the gene matches: 12. Germline loops: CDR1 GTSNPN, CDR2 SVGIG (reference sequence). Here the CDR3 DNA reads TGTGCCTGGAGCGACGGAGCCGGGACTAGCCTCTACAATGAGCAGTTCTTC. This translates into CAWSDGAGTSLYNEQFF.

The chain employs TRBV19 and TRBJ1-6; TRBD1 matches 7 bases. Germline CDR1 LNHDA, CDR2 SQIVND (reference sequence). This CDR3 is built from 15 residues. Unmatched junction bases numbered 1, after V lost 2 bases and J lost 3 bases. CDR3 protein: CASSITGDYNSPLHF. The CDR3 DNA reads TGTGCCAGTAGTATAACAGGGGACTATAATTCACCCCTCCACTTT.